The T cell receptor beta chain described here comes from a study of T cells in Graves' hyperthyroidism and ophthalmopathy (dated by TCRdb to between 2018 and 2021). For the study in its entirety: TCR V-J signatures able to tell the groups apart were searched for in a discovery cohort of 90 to 100 patients, of whom about 40 had Graves' ophthalmopathy and about 60 had stable Graves' hyperthyroidism. The roughly 91 discovery patients were randomly split 7:3 into training and test sets. According to the paper, TCR Vbeta CDR3 sequencing was carried out on about 140 peripheral blood samples, which came from fewer than 50 ophthalmopathy, fewer than 80 hyperthyroidism and some 17 progressor patients. In addition, the study compared T-cell repertoires in thyroid tissue and in blood from about 6 Graves' hyperthyroidism patients. Prospective prediction of ophthalmopathy was tested in an independent validation cohort consisting of about 19 hyperthyroidism patients and 15 to 17 patients who later progressed to ophthalmopathy. After blood sampling, hyperthyroidism patients were treated with methimazole at a starting dose of 30 mg daily, and ophthalmopathy patients were treated with high-dose intravenous methylprednisolone.

Graves' hyperthyroidism was defined as stable when no progression to ophthalmopathy occurred over 18 months of follow-up. Hyperthyroidism patients were newly diagnosed, with disease duration under 2 months, and aged 18 to 65 years. Exclusion was applied to patients with uncontrolled infections, other autoimmune diseases, pregnancy or lactation. Diagnoses were based on clinical symptoms, serum thyroxine and TRAb, thyroid ultrasound and orbital computed tomography. Total RNA was extracted with Trizol reagent, and quality was checked on an Agilent 2100 Bioanalyzer. The TCR beta CDR3 regions were amplified from RNA transcripts. The TCR CDR3 was subjected to a first round of RT-PCR using the HTBI primer set and the Qiagen OneStep RT-PCR kit. Libraries were constructed in a second round of multiplex PCR, after which size selection and purification were carried out. Libraries were sequenced paired-end with 100 bp reads on an Illumina HiSeq2000. The published analysis was carried out like this. Raw data were processed with SOAPnuke, discarding reads with adapters, uncalled bases, mean Phred below 15, or no exact constant-primer or identifier match. COPE v1.2.5 was used to merge the high-quality paired reads, and each unique nucleotide sequence was defined as a clonotype. MiTCR v1.1 was used to align clonotypes to the IMGT TRBV, TRBD and TRBJ reference segments. Analysis was restricted to V-J combinations with a frequency above 0.0001, which covered 99.2% of repertoires. The TCS score was defined as F50 (clonal expansion) divided by E x V (chaos), with BLOSUM62-based TCRdist calculated between CDR3 peptides within each V-J. Welch's t-statistics and random forest reduced roughly 500 V-J features to 13, which were used in a naive Bayes classifier (R e1071). The Morisita-Horn index was used to measure how similar the thyroid and blood repertoires were. TCRdb applied fastp at Q25 and MiXCR to the public reads, then kept only in-frame beta chains. A single entry per CDR3 protein holds the most common genes and DNA from its merged rows. In this record, the V and J calls reflect TCRdb's handling and not the investigators' own analysis. The sample table records approximately 500,000 distinct CDR3 sequences; roughly 46% of these occur just once. About 8.3% of the sample is taken by the ten largest.

Broader findings and caveats from the paper: During validation, the model predicted progression to ophthalmopathy a median of approximately 7 months ahead of onset, with around 65% sensitivity and around 72% specificity. No statistical method was used to fix the sample size in advance, and group allocation was not hidden from the investigators. A 13 V-J signature model separated ophthalmopathy from stable hyperthyroidism, with around 91% sensitivity and roughly 84% specificity in cross-validation and 80%/75% in testing. Most expanded thyroid clonotypes (frequency above 0.001) were also detected in blood, suggesting blood repertoires may reflect thyroid immune responses.

Of note for this clonotype: Its specific antigen is unknown. Per-base qualities were not stored, and no clone one base away is much larger.

This clonotype originated in a woman aged 18-29 years with Graves' hyperthyroidism. Sequencing was carried out using peripheral blood or thyroid tissue (not recorded which).

The nucleotide sequence is given as TGTGCTAGTGGTTTGACTAGCGGGAGCTCCTACGAGCAGTACTTC. Translated, this is CASGLTSGSSYEQYF. Recombination connected TRBV12-5 to TRBJ2-7, with 11 central nucleotides matching TRBD2. The CDR3 goes from the cysteine to the phenylalanine over 15 residues. CDR3 DNA is the only sequence kept; it has 45 bases, read in frame from the first base. V trim: 2 bases; J trim: 0 bases; unmatched bases: 0. In the germline V gene, CDR1 corresponds to LGHNT and CDR2 to FRNRAP.